The present TCR beta chain was sequenced within a study of spatial heterogeneity in lung cancer. Across the study: Alpha-chain sequences were consistently detected less often than beta-chain sequences. A unique TCR and UMI combination showed up more than ten times in raw reads, on average.

V was cut by 6 bases and J by 3 bases, with 12 bases left in between. The CDR3 extends over 14 amino acids. Looked up from germline, CDR1 is MNHEY and CDR2 is SMNVEV (reference sequence). Time point of the sample: sample taken at primary tumor resection. Tumor, nontumor lung or frozen PBMC supplied whole RNA, sequenced without sorting. Each TCR cDNA molecule bore a unique molecular identifier. Using its own MiXCR run on the 5' RACE reads, TCRdb lists one record per CDR3 protein. The profile shows roughly 4,800 distinct CDR3 sequences, around 18% of them singletons. This clonotype was observed a handful of times. Found in a library prepared for alpha chains, this beta chain is an off-target read, and its abundance has little meaning.

This sample comprised normal lung tissue next to the tumor, obtained at surgery. This chain uses TRBV27 with TRBJ1-5; maybe TRBD1 (5 bases). The clonotype was recovered from a male donor with early-stage non-small cell lung cancer. The CDR3 coding sequence is TGTGCCAGCAGCCGCGGGGCAGACAATCAGCCCCAGCATTTT. It is translated as CASSRGADNQPQHF.